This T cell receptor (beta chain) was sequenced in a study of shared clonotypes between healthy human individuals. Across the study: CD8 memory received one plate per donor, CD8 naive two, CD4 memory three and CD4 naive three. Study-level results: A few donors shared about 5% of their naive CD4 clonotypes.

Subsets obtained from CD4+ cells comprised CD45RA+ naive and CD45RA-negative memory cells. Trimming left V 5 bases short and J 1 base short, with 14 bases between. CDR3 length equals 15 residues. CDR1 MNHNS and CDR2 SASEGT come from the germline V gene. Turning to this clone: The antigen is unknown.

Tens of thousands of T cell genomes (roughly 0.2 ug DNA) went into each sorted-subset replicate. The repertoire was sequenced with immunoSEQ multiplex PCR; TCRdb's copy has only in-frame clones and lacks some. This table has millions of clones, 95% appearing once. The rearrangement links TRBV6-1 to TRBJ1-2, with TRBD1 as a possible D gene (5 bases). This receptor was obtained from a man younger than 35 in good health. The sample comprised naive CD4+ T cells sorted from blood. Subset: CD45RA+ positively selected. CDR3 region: CASSLQGQGNYGYTF. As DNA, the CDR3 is TGTGCCAGCAGTTTACAAGGGCAGGGTAACTATGGCTACACCTTC.